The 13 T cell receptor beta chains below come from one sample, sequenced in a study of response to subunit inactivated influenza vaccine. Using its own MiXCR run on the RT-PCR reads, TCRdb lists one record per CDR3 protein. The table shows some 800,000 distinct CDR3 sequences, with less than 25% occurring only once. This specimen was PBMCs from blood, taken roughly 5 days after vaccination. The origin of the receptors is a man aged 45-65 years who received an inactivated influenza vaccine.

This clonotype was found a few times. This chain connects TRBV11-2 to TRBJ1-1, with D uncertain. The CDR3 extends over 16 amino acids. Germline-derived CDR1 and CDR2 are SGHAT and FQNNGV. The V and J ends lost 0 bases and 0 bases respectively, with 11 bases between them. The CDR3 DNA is TGTGCCAGCAGCTTAGATTTGCCGGTATTGAACACTGAAGCTTTCTTT. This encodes CASSLDLPVLNTEAFF.

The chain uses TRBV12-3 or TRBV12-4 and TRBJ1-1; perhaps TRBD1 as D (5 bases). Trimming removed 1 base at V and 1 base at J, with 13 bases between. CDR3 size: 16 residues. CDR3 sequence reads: CASSLGAGTGNTEAFF. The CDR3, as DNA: TGTGCCAGCAGTTTAGGGGCAGGGACGGGGAACACTGAAGCTTTCTTT.

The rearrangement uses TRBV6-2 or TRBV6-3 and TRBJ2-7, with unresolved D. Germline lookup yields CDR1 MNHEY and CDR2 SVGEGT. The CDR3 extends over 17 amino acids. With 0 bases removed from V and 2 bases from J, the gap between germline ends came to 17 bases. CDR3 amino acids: CASSYSISSDATYEQYF. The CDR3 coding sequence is TGTGCCAGCAGTTACTCGATTTCCTCCGACGCAACCTACGAGCAGTACTTC.

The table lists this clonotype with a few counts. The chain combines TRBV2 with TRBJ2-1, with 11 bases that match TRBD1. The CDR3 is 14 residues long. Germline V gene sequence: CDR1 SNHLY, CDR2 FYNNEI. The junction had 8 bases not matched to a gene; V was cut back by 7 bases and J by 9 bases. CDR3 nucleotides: TGTGCCAGCAAAAGGGACAGGGGGATTAGTGAGCAGTTCTTC. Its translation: CASKRDRGISEQFF. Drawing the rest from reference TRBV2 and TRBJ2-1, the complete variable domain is EPEVTQTPSHQVTQMGQEVILRCVPISNHLYFYWYRQILGQKVEFLVSFYNNEISEKSEIFDDQFSVERPDGSNFTLKIRSTKLEDSAMYFCASKRDRGISEQFFGPGTRLTVL.

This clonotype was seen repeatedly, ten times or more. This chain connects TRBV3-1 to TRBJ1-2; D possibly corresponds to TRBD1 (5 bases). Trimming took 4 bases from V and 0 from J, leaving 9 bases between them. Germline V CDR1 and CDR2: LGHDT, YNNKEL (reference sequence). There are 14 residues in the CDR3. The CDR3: CASSLREANYGYTF. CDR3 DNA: TGTGCCAGCAGCCTCAGGGAAGCTAACTATGGCTACACCTTC.

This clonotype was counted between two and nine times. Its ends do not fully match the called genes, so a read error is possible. CDR3 in DNA: TGTGCCAGCAGAGAAGCGGGGGGGGGCAACATTCAGTACTTC. Protein sequence: CASREAGGGNIQYF. The chain recombines TRBV6-1 with TRBJ2-4, with 10 bases aligning to TRBD2. The germline gives CDR1 MNHNS, CDR2 SASEGT. The length of the CDR3 is 14 residues.

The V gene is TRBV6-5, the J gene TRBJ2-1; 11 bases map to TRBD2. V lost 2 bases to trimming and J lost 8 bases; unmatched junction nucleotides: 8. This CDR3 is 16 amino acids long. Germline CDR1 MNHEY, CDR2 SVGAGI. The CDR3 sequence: CASSYRRLAGGDEQFF. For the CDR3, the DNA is TGTGCCAGCAGTTACCGCCGGCTAGCGGGAGGCGATGAGCAGTTCTTC.

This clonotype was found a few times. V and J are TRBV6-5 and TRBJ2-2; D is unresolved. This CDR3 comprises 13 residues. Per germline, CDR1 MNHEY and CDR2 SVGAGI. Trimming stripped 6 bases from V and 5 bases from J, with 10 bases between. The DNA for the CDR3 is TGTGCCAGCAGACGGATGGCAACCGGGGAGCTGTTTTTT. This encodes CASRRMATGELFF.

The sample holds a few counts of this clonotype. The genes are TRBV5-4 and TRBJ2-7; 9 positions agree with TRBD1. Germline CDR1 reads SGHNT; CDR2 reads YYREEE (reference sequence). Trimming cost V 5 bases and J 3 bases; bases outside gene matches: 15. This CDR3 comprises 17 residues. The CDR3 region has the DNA TGTGCCAGCAGGTTCCAGTCGACCGGGACAGGGCTCTACGAGCAGTACTTC. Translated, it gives CASRFQSTGTGLYEQYF.

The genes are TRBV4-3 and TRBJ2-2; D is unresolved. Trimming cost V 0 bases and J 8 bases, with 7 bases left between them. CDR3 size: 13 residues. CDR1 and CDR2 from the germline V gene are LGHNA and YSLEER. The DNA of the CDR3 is TGCGCCAGCAGCCAAGATAGTAGAGGGGAGCTGTTTTTT. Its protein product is CASSQDSRGELFF.

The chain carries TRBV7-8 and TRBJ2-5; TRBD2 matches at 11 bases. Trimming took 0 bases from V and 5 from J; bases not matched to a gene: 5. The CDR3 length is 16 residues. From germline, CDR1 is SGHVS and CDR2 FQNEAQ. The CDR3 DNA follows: TGTGCCAGCAGCTTAGCGACTAGCGGGGCCCCGGAGACCCAGTACTTC. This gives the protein CASSLATSGAPETQYF.

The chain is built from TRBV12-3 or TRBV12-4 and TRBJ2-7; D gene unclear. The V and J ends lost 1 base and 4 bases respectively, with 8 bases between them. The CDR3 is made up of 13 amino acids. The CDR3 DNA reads TGTGCCAGCAGTTTAGAAAGAGAGTACGAGCAGTACTTC. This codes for CASSLEREYEQYF.

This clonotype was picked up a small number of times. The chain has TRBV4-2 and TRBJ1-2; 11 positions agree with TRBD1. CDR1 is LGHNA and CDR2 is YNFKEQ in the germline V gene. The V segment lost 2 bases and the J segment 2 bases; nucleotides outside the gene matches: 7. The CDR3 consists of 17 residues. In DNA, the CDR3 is TGTGCCAGCAGCCAACCAACCGGGACAGGGGGGAACTATGGCTACACCTTC. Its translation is CASSQPTGTGGNYGYTF.